This T cell receptor (beta chain) was identified in a study of Tregs in tolerant kidney transplant recipients. Unstimulated regulatory T cells (CD4+CD25+CD127-), CD4+CD25- non-regulatory cells, CD4 and CD8 cells were FACS-sorted from thawed PBMCs. Here immunoSEQ multiplex PCR was the method, and the copy in TCRdb shows in-frame clones only, minus some. The sample carries 69,000 or so clones, around 90% recorded once. Study outcomes and limitations: Few patients were studied, so findings need validation in larger groups.

This clone was counted only a few times. Its antigen is unknown. The length of the CDR3 is 15 residues. V was trimmed by 0 bases and J by 3 bases, leaving 11 bases between them. CDR1 SGHDT and CDR2 YYEEEE come from the germline V gene. The chain couples TRBV5-6 to TRBJ2-3; D may be TRBD1 (5 bases). The sequences come from CD4+ T cells from blood, collected before the transplant. The TCR originated in a human donor who received a combined kidney and bone marrow transplant. The CDR3 nucleotides read TGTGCCAGCAGCTTGGCAGGGTTTGCGACAGATACGCAGTATTTT. Protein: CASSLAGFATDTQYF.